This is a list of T cell receptor beta chains from one sample in a study of blood T cell repertoires in COVID-19. Generated by immunoSEQ multiplex PCR, the TCRdb table keeps only in-frame clones and is missing some. The table has about 670,000 clones, 90% seen once. The sequenced sample was peripheral blood. The origin of the receptors is a woman between 18 and 29 years old with acute or convalescent COVID-19. The CDR3 runs from the conserved cysteine through the conserved F or W. D genes are given only for firm matches. The listing skips clone size in some rows; elsewhere it reads once, few, many or a size class.

TRBJ2-6	TRBV9	-	-	CASSGHSGANVLTF	TGTGCCAGCAGCGGACACTCTGGGGCCAACGTCCTGACTTTC
TRBJ2-3	TRBV5-4	once	-	CASSLISTDTQYF	TGTGCCAGCAGCTTGATAAGCACAGATACGCAGTATTTT
TRBJ2-2	TRBV7-2	-	-	CASNPRVGRNTGELFF	TGTGCCAGCAATCCTCGGGTGGGGCGGAACACCGGGGAGCTGTTTTTT
TRBJ1-1	TRBV4-1	-	-	CASSHGGSTEAFF	TGCGCCAGCAGCCACGGGGGAAGCACTGAAGCTTTCTTT
TRBJ1-2	TRBV12-3/TRBV12-4	-	-	CASGDFYGYTF	TGTGCCAGCGGCGACTTCTATGGCTACACCTTC
TRBJ1-6	TRBV3-1/TRBV3-2	-	TRBD1	CASSQSDRATLHF	TGTGCCAGCAGCCAAAGTGACAGGGCAACCCTCCACTTT
TRBJ2-3	TRBV7-2	-	-	CASSQGTLTDTQYF	TGTGCCAGCAGCCAAGGGACACTCACAGATACGCAGTATTTT
TRBJ1-1	TRBV27	-	-	CASSLSGVNTEAFF	TGTGCCAGCAGTTTATCAGGGGTGAACACTGAAGCTTTCTTT
TRBJ2-3	TRBV6-6	-	TRBD2	CASSRGTSGTDTQYF	TGTGCCAGCAGCCGAGGGACTAGCGGCACAGATACGCAGTATTTT
TRBJ1-2	TRBV30	-	TRBD1	CAWGQGVPYGYTF	TGTGCCTGGGGACAGGGGGTACCCTATGGCTACACCTTC
TRBJ2-1	TRBV9	-	-	CASSGDRRYNEQFF	TGTGCCAGCAGCGGCGACAGGCGGTACAATGAGCAGTTCTTC
TRBJ1-2	TRBV21-1	-	-	CASSKERVLGQGRGNYGYTF	TGTGCCAGCAGCAAAGAGCGGGTTCTGGGACAGGGGAGAGGAAACTATGGCTACACCTTC
TRBJ2-7	TRBV24-1	-	TRBD1	CATSETGRTFYEQYF	TGTGCCACCAGTGAGACAGGGCGCACTTTCTACGAGCAGTACTTC
TRBJ1-5	TRBV9	-	-	CASSEWEGQPQHF	TGTGCCAGCAGCGAATGGGAGGGTCAGCCCCAGCATTTT
TRBJ1-6	TRBV24-1	once	TRBD1	CATSDSRQGAWSPLHF	TGTGCCACCAGTGACTCGAGACAGGGGGCTTGGTCACCCCTCCACTTT
TRBJ1-2	TRBV9	-	-	CAKGIRSNYGYTF	TGTGCCAAGGGGATTAGGAGTAACTATGGCTACACCTTC
TRBJ2-3	TRBV7-3	-	-	CASSLGGATDTQYF	TGTGCCAGCAGCTTAGGCGGGGCTACAGATACGCAGTATTTT
TRBJ1-2	TRBV9	-	-	CASSAPGKGYTF	TGTGCCAGCAGCGCCCCAGGGAAAGGCTACACCTTC
TRBJ1-2	TRBV6-5	-	TRBD1	CASTPDRDRSYGYTF	TGTGCCAGCACCCCCGACAGGGACAGAAGCTATGGCTACACCTTC
TRBJ1-5	TRBV19	-	-	CASSMRGIKPQHF	TGTGCCAGTAGTATGCGGGGGATCAAGCCCCAGCATTTT
TRBJ2-7	TRBV27	once	TRBD2	CASRTSGGFSYEQYF	TGTGCCAGCCGTACTAGCGGGGGATTCTCCTACGAGCAGTACTTC
TRBJ1-5	TRBV3-1/TRBV3-2	few	TRBD1	CASGDREIQPQHF	TGTGCCAGCGGGGACAGGGAGATTCAGCCCCAGCATTTT
TRBJ1-2	TRBV24-1	-	TRBD1	CATSGSEGQGSDGYTF	TGTGCCACCAGTGGTTCGGAAGGACAGGGGTCCGATGGCTACACCTTC
TRBJ1-1	TRBV14	once	-	CASSLARGWRNTEAFF	TGTGCCAGCAGCCTTGCTCGGGGATGGAGGAACACTGAAGCTTTCTTT
TRBJ2-7	TRBV14	-	-	CASSQVGRSRYEQYF	TGTGCCAGCAGCCAAGTTGGTAGGAGTCGCTACGAGCAGTACTTC
TRBJ2-7	TRBV7-2	-	TRBD1	CASSFDRGYEQYF	TGTGCCAGCAGCTTCGACAGGGGTTACGAGCAGTACTTC
TRBJ1-2	TRBV10-3	-	TRBD1	CAISATGGSNYGYTF	TGTGCCATCAGCGCGACAGGGGGCAGTAACTATGGCTACACCTTC
TRBJ2-1	TRBV29-1	once	TRBD1	CSAAQFWTGGNNEQFF	TGCAGCGCTGCCCAATTTTGGACAGGGGGGAACAATGAGCAGTTCTTC
TRBJ1-5	TRBV15	-	-	CATSRSLSNQPQHF	TGTGCCACCAGCAGATCCCTAAGCAATCAGCCCCAGCATTTT
TRBJ1-4	TRBV7-9	-	TRBD1	CASSWDRSNEKLFF	TGTGCCAGCAGCTGGGACAGAAGTAATGAAAAACTGTTTTTT
TRBJ2-5	TRBV2	-	-	CASLRGWRAETQYF	TGTGCCAGCCTTAGAGGGTGGAGGGCGGAGACCCAGTACTTC
TRBJ2-7	TRBV25-1	-	TRBD1	CASSEFEGQDAYEQYF	TGTGCCAGCAGTGAATTCGAGGGACAGGATGCCTACGAGCAGTACTTC
TRBJ1-2	TRBV11-2	-	TRBD1	CASSVRGPDYGYTF	TGTGCCAGCAGCGTCAGGGGGCCTGACTATGGCTACACCTTC
TRBJ1-5	TRBV11-2	-	-	CASSLGGSNSNQPQHF	TGTGCCAGCAGCTTAGGCGGGAGTAATAGCAATCAGCCCCAGCATTTT
TRBJ1-6	TRBV2	-	-	CASSRTAKSSYNSPLHF	TGTGCCAGCAGCCGGACAGCTAAGAGCTCCTATAATTCACCCCTCCACTTT
TRBJ2-3	TRBV7-6	-	TRBD1	CASSFLDRGTDTQYF	TGTGCCAGCAGCTTCTTGGACAGGGGGACAGATACGCAGTATTTT
TRBJ2-7	TRBV27	-	TRBD2	CASKLGLAGHEQYF	TGTGCCAGCAAGTTGGGGCTAGCGGGCCACGAGCAGTACTTC
TRBJ2-7	TRBV6-5	-	-	CASSSTTGSSYEQYF	TGTGCCAGCAGTTCCACCACAGGATCGAGCTACGAGCAGTACTTC
TRBJ2-2	TRBV6-4	-	-	CASSAGQHPGELFF	TGTGCCAGCAGCGCGGGACAGCACCCCGGGGAGCTGTTTTTT
TRBJ1-2	TRBV12-3/TRBV12-4	few	-	CASSFAGALGYTF	TGTGCCAGCAGTTTTGCAGGGGCCCTTGGCTACACCTTC
TRBJ1-2	TRBV6-5	-	-	CASSYSIRGEGYTF	TGTGCCAGCAGTTACTCGATCCGGGGTGAGGGCTACACCTTC
TRBJ1-1	TRBV7-9	-	TRBD1	CASSRRGLQINTEAFF	TGTGCCAGCAGCCGAAGGGGGCTCCAAATCAACACTGAAGCTTTCTTT
TRBJ1-1	TRBV7-9	-	TRBD1	CASSPPQGGNTEAFF	TGTGCCAGCAGCCCGCCACAGGGGGGTAACACTGAAGCTTTCTTT
TRBJ1-1	TRBV24-1	-	-	CATKGQGNTEAFF	TGTGCCACGAAGGGGCAGGGGAACACTGAAGCTTTCTTT
TRBJ2-3	TRBV5-1	-	-	CASSLQAGRTDTQYF	TGCGCCAGCAGCTTGCAAGCAGGTCGCACAGATACGCAGTATTTT
TRBJ1-2	TRBV3-1/TRBV3-2	-	-	CASSQDRDYGYTF	TGTGCCAGCAGCCAAGATCGGGACTATGGCTACACCTTC
TRBJ1-4	TRBV5-1	-	TRBD1	CASSPYRGGEEKLFF	TGCGCCAGCAGCCCTTACAGGGGAGGAGAGGAAAAACTGTTTTTT
TRBJ1-2	TRBV6-5	-	-	CASSSQTGALDYGYTF	TGTGCCAGCAGTTCCCAAACAGGCGCACTGGACTATGGCTACACCTTC
TRBJ1-2	TRBV5-5	-	TRBD1	CASSETGANYGYTF	TGTGCCAGCAGCGAAACAGGGGCCAATTATGGCTACACCTTC
TRBJ1-1	TRBV2	-	TRBD1	CASSEEGAMTEAFF	TGTGCCAGCAGTGAGGAGGGGGCGATGACTGAAGCTTTCTTT